The T cell receptor beta chain under discussion was sequenced for a study of response to subunit inactivated influenza vaccine (dated by TCRdb to about 2018). Regarding the complete study: To follow how T cells responded to a trivalent subunit inactivated influenza vaccine, the researchers relied on deep quantitative profiling of the T cell receptor repertoire.

V sheds 10 bases and J sheds 1 base, leaving 17 bases between their ends. The CDR3 measures 15 amino acids from cysteine to phenylalanine. The CDR3 DNA has 45 bases and is translated from base 1. For CDR1 and CDR2, the germline V gene lists MDHEN and SYDVKM. There are many counts of this clonotype. Its antigen has not been determined. No clone much larger than this one lies a single base away; base qualities are absent. The full study reports these points: The authors proposed that each seasonal influenza vaccination may bring in only a limited number of new T cells.

The library came from RT-PCR. The reads were generated on an Illumina HiSeq 2500. TCRdb reprocessed the public reads (quality trimming at Q25 with fastp, clone calling with MiXCR) and kept in-frame beta chains. Under each unique CDR3 protein, matching rows form one entry showing the most common genes and DNA. This sample has 400,000 to 550,000 distinct CDR3 sequences in its table, and around 25% of those were observed once. Over 1.5% of the sample is in the top ten clones. The TCR was taken from a man between 45 and 60 years old who received an inactivated influenza vaccine. Donor details come from another sample of the same person, matched by shared clones. Recombination linked TRBV28 to TRBJ1-3; the D gene is perhaps TRBD1, on 6 matching bases. The source was CD4+ T cells sorted from PBMCs, collected around 5 days after vaccination. The CDR3 amino acid sequence is: CATVQGDLSGNTIYF. The DNA is as follows: TGTGCCACTGTACAGGGAGATTTATCTGGAAACACCATATATTTT. Reference TRBV28 and TRBJ1-3 proteins supply the regions before and after the CDR3; the full variable domain is: DVKVTQSSRYLVKRTGEKVFLECVQDMDHENMFWYRQDPGLGLRLIYFSYDVKMKEKGDIPEGYSVSREKKERFSLILESASTNQTSMYLCATVQGDLSGNTIYFGEGSWLTVV.